The source of this TCR beta chain is a study of cytomegalovirus exposure and HLA in healthy donors. Study context: The Caucasian-associated ancestry cluster held less than 85% of a few hundred genotyped donors.

This CDR3 spans 14 amino acids. V dropped 2 bases and J dropped 4 bases, with 8 bases sitting between them. CDR1 is KGHSH, CDR2 LQKENI, per germline. The PCR employed 60 Vbeta primers together with 13 Jbeta primers. Generated by immunoSEQ multiplex PCR, the TCRdb table keeps only in-frame clones and is missing some. The sample holds roughly 120,000 clones, around 67% seen once. Sequenced material: PBMCs. The clonotype was recovered from a man in his sixties in good health and CMV-seropositive. The chain recombines TRBV18 with TRBJ1-4; D unresolved. This CDR3 is CASSPIRNNEKLFF. The DNA of the CDR3 is TGTGCCAGCTCACCAATCAGGAATAATGAAAAACTGTTTTTT.